The entry that follows covers one TCR beta chain sequence. Its antigen remains unknown. Study processing details: A productive frequency of 2.59 x 10-5 was the lowest detectable. Sequencing was performed with immunoSEQ multiplex PCR; in TCRdb, only in-frame clones are kept and a portion is missing. V and J calls and clone size are copied from that table; D and trimming were computed from the DNA. The repertoire holds approximately 30,000 clones, with 81% as singletons. The V gene's germline CDR1 is ENHRY and CDR2 SYGVKD. V was pared by 2 bases and J by 5 bases, with 4 bases of the junction left unmatched. This CDR3 has 16 residues. This record comes from a study of STAT5B mutations in CD4+ large granular lymphocyte leukemia. General study results and limits: Compared with healthy controls (2/35), patient top clones favored TRBV06 (8/27). Main leukemic clonotypes were patient-specific, but roughly 25% appeared at low frequency elsewhere.

The rearrangement joins TRBV10-3 to TRBJ2-2; 11 nucleotides align to TRBD2. The specimen was CD4+ T cells from blood buffy coats. This sequence was found in a human donor in good health. The CDR3 sequence: CAISEKLAGDTGELFF. The DNA of the CDR3 is TGTGCCATCAGTGAGAAACTAGCGGGAGATACCGGGGAGCTGTTTTTT.